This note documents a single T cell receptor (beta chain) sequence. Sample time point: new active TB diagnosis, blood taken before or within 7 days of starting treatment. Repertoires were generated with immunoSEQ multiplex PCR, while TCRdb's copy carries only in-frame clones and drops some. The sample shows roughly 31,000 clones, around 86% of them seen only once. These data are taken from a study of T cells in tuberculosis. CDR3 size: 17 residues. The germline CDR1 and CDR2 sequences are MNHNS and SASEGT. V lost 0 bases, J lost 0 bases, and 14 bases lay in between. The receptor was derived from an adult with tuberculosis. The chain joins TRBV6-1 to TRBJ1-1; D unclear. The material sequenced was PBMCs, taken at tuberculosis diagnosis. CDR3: CASSEAGSFIMNTEAFF. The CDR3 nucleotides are TGTGCCAGCAGTGAAGCGGGCAGCTTTATCATGAACACTGAAGCTTTCTTT.